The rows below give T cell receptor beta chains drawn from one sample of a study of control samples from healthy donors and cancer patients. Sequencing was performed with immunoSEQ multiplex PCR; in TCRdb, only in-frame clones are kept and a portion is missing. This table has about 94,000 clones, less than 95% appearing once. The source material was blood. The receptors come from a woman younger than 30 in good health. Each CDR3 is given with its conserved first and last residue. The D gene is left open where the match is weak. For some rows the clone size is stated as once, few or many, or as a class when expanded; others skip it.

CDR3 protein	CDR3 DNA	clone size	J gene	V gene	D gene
CASSPSTVYGYTF	TGTGCCAGCAGTCCCTCGACAGTCTATGGCTACACCTTC	NA	TRBJ1-2	TRBV2	NA
CASSLEGWARGDYGYTF	TGTGCCAGCAGCTTAGAAGGGTGGGCCAGAGGGGACTATGGCTACACCTTC	NA	TRBJ1-2	TRBV7-2	NA
CASTIQRSAGNTIYF	TGTGCCAGCACAATCCAAAGGTCCGCAGGAAACACCATATATTTT	NA	TRBJ1-3	TRBV6-6	NA
CASSTYGWTEAFF	TGTGCCAGCAGCACATATGGGTGGACTGAAGCTTTCTTT	once	TRBJ1-1	TRBV11-3	NA
CASSLLPGGSYGYTF	TGTGCCAGCAGTTTATTGCCGGGGGGGAGCTATGGCTACACCTTC	NA	TRBJ1-2	TRBV27	NA
CASSTGTAMGQPQHF	TGTGCCAGCAGTACCGGGACAGCTATGGGTCAGCCCCAGCATTTT	NA	TRBJ1-5	TRBV2	TRBD1
CASRTGTYGYTF	TGTGCCAGCAGAACGGGTACCTATGGCTACACCTTC	NA	TRBJ1-2	TRBV6-5	NA
CASSSRTSPEAFF	TGTGCCAGCAGCTCAAGGACGTCACCCGAAGCTTTCTTT	NA	TRBJ1-1	TRBV5-4	NA
CASSEDKVTRNTEAFF	TGTGCCAGCAGTGAAGACAAGGTCACCCGAAACACTGAAGCTTTCTTT	NA	TRBJ1-1	TRBV2	NA
CAIKQGSGTDTQYF	TGTGCCATCAAACAGGGGAGTGGCACAGATACGCAGTATTTT	once	TRBJ2-3	TRBV10-3	TRBD1
CASSAGGYEAFF	TGTGCCAGCAGCGCAGGGGGATATGAAGCTTTCTTT	few	TRBJ1-1	TRBV3-1/TRBV3-2	TRBD1
CASSLYRTDDNSPLHF	TGCGCCAGCAGCTTGTACAGGACAGATGATAATTCACCCCTCCACTTT	NA	TRBJ1-6	TRBV5-1	NA
CASSLGQAVSYNSPLHF	TGTGCCAGCAGCTTAGGGCAGGCCGTCTCCTATAATTCACCCCTCCACTTT	once	TRBJ1-6	TRBV7-9	NA
CASSLDRVEGNSPLHF	TGTGCCAGCTCCCTGGACAGGGTCGAGGGTAATTCACCCCTCCACTTT	NA	TRBJ1-6	TRBV18	TRBD1
CASSKRLAGGIDTQYF	TGTGCCAGCAGCAAGCGACTAGCGGGGGGTATAGATACGCAGTATTTT	once	TRBJ2-3	TRBV21-1	NA
CASSSDLQGVTSYEQYF	TGTGCCAGCAGTTCCGATTTACAGGGGGTAACGAGTTACGAGCAGTACTTC	NA	TRBJ2-7	TRBV2	TRBD1
CASSIIRPTSSGANVLTF	TGTGCCAGTAGTATAATCAGGCCAACAAGCTCTGGGGCCAACGTCCTGACTTTC	once	TRBJ2-6	TRBV19	NA
CASSHSSGGSEQYF	TGTGCCAGCAGCCACTCTAGCGGGGGGAGCGAGCAGTACTTC	NA	TRBJ2-7	TRBV7-2	TRBD2
CASRSTDRAQSPLHF	TGTGCCAGCAGATCCACCGACAGGGCTCAATCACCCCTCCACTTT	few	TRBJ1-6	TRBV5-5	TRBD1
CASSQGTQTLNTEAFF	TGTGCCAGCAGCCAAGGGACACAGACCCTGAACACTGAAGCTTTCTTT	NA	TRBJ1-1	TRBV4-2	NA
CASSQDRPGGAFF	TGCGCCAGCAGCCAAGATCGCCCGGGTGGAGCTTTCTTT	NA	TRBJ1-1	TRBV4-1	NA
CASSDTEDGLNEKLFF	TGTGCCAGCAGTGACACCGAGGACGGACTGAATGAAAAACTGTTTTTT	NA	TRBJ1-4	TRBV6-4	NA
CASSQGDHGYTF	TGTGCCAGCAGCCAAGGGGACCATGGCTACACCTTC	NA	TRBJ1-2	TRBV3-1/TRBV3-2	NA
CASSGDYSTDTQYF	TGTGCCAGCAGCGGGGATTACAGCACAGATACGCAGTATTTT	few	TRBJ2-3	TRBV14	NA
CASSESREGAYEQYF	TGCGCCAGCAGTGAGTCTCGGGAGGGGGCCTACGAGCAGTACTTC	NA	TRBJ2-7	TRBV10-1	TRBD2
CASSLGTSEMGNEQFF	TGTGCCAGCAGCCTGGGGACTAGCGAAATGGGGAATGAGCAGTTCTTC	NA	TRBJ2-1	TRBV3-1/TRBV3-2	TRBD2
CASSRGGAGATYNEQFF	TGCGCCAGCAGCCGGGGAGGAGCGGGGGCAACCTACAATGAGCAGTTCTTC	NA	TRBJ2-1	TRBV5-1	TRBD2
CSVEDTQGQGGYGYTF	TGCAGCGTTGAAGACACACAAGGACAGGGAGGCTATGGCTACACCTTC	NA	TRBJ1-2	TRBV29-1	TRBD1
CASSTGWNTIYF	TGTGCCAGTAGTACAGGGTGGAACACCATATATTTT	few	TRBJ1-3	TRBV19	NA
CASSLGLAGGFTDTQYF	TGCGCCAGCAGCTTGGGACTAGCGGGGGGGTTCACAGATACGCAGTATTTT	NA	TRBJ2-3	TRBV5-1	TRBD2
CASSTGDPNQPQHF	TGTGCCAGCAGCACCGGGGACCCCAATCAGCCCCAGCATTTT	NA	TRBJ1-5	TRBV5-4	NA
CASSQGRLAGDQETQYF	TGTGCCAGCAGCCAAGGACGACTAGCGGGGGACCAAGAGACCCAGTACTTC	NA	TRBJ2-5	TRBV4-2	TRBD2
CALPYGVTTEAFF	TGTGCCCTCCCATACGGGGTGACGACTGAAGCTTTCTTT	NA	TRBJ1-1	TRBV18	NA
CASRGASGNTIYF	TGTGCCAGCAGGGGGGCATCTGGAAACACCATATATTTT	few	TRBJ1-3	TRBV7-9	NA
CASSLGGGAEEQYF	TGTGCCAGCAGCTTGGGTGGGGGTGCGGAAGAGCAGTACTTC	once	TRBJ2-7	TRBV5-5	NA
CASSLVAGGNTIYF	TGCGCCAGCAGCTTAGTGGCGGGCGGAAACACCATATATTTT	NA	TRBJ1-3	TRBV5-1	NA
CASSPWRGETGELFF	TGTGCCAGCAGCCCTTGGCGGGGGGAAACCGGGGAGCTGTTTTTT	NA	TRBJ2-2	TRBV11-2	TRBD2
CASSEGVSGINEQYF	TGCGCCAGCAGTGAAGGGGTTTCAGGAATCAACGAGCAGTACTTC	NA	TRBJ2-7	TRBV10-1	NA
CASSIVPGYEQYF	TGTGCCAGTAGTATAGTTCCGGGCTACGAGCAGTACTTC	NA	TRBJ2-7	TRBV19	NA
CASSQASRNTEAFF	TGCGCCAGCAGCCAAGCGTCTAGGAACACTGAAGCTTTCTTT	NA	TRBJ1-1	TRBV4-1	NA
CASSIPGQGHGYTF	TGTGCCAGTAGTATTCCGGGACAGGGCCATGGCTACACCTTC	NA	TRBJ1-2	TRBV19	TRBD1
CASSTYPLNTEAFF	TGTGCCAGCAGCACGTACCCCCTGAACACTGAAGCTTTCTTT	NA	TRBJ1-1	TRBV7-9	NA
CASRPPDQETQYF	TGTGCCAGCAGACCACCTGACCAAGAGACCCAGTACTTC	once	TRBJ2-5	TRBV12-3/TRBV12-4	NA
CASTFGGGLGEQFF	TGCGCCAGCACCTTTGGGGGGGGATTGGGTGAGCAGTTCTTC	NA	TRBJ2-1	TRBV4-1	TRBD2
CATQGGTSYEQYF	TGTGCCACACAGGGGGGAACCTCCTACGAGCAGTACTTC	NA	TRBJ2-7	TRBV6-6	TRBD1
CASSLGRTTPAKEKLFF	TGTGCCAGCAGCTTAGGTAGGACTACGCCAGCAAAAGAAAAACTGTTTTTT	NA	TRBJ1-4	TRBV7-8	NA
CASSDWGNNEQFF	TGTGCCAGCAGTGATTGGGGTAACAATGAGCAGTTCTTC	once	TRBJ2-1	TRBV6-1	NA
CASSLGTVVQETQYF	TGCGCCAGCAGCCTTGGGACAGTAGTACAAGAGACCCAGTACTTC	NA	TRBJ2-5	TRBV5-1	TRBD1
CASSLTSREETQYF	TGTGCCAGCAGTTTGACTAGTCGGGAGGAGACCCAGTACTTC	few	TRBJ2-5	TRBV5-4	NA
CASNNAPGQAGSQPQHF	TGTGCCAGCAATAACGCCCCCGGACAGGCCGGGTCTCAGCCCCAGCATTTT	NA	TRBJ1-5	TRBV27	TRBD1